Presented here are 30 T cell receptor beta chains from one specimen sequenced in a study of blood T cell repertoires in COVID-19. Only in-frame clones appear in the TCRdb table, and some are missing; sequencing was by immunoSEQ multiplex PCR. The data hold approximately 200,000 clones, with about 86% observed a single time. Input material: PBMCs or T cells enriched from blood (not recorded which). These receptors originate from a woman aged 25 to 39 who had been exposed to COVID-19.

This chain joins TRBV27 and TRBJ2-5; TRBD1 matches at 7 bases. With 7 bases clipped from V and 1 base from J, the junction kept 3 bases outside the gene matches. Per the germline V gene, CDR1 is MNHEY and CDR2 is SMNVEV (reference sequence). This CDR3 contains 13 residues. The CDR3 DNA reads TGTGCCAGCACCGACAGGGTCCAAGAGACCCAGTACTTC. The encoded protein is CASTDRVQETQYF.

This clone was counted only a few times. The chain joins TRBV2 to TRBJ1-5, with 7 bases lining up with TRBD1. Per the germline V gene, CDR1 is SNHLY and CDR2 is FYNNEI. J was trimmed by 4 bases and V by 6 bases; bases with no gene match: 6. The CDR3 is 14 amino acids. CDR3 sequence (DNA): TGTGCCAGCAGGGGGGACAGCCGTAATCAGCCCCAGCATTTT. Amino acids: CASRGDSRNQPQHF.

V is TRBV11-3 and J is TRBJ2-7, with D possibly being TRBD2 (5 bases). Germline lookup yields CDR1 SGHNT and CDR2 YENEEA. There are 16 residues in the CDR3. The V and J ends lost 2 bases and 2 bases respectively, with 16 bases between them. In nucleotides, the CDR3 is TGTGCCAGCAGCTTAACGGCCGCGGGCGGAACCTACGAGCAGTACTTC. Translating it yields CASSLTAAGGTYEQYF.

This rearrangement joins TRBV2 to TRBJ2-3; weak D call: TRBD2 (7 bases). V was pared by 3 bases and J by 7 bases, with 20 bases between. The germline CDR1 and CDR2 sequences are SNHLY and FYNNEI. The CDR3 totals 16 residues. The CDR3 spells CASSDMVGGPGNTQYF. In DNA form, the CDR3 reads TGTGCCAGCAGTGATATGGTGGGGGGGCCTGGAAATACGCAGTATTTT.

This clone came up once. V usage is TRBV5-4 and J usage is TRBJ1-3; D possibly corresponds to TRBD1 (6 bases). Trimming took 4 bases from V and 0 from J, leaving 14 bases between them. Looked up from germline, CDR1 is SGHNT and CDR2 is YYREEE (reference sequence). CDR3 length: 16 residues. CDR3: CASSPNRVGSGNTIYF. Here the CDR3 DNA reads TGTGCCAGCAGCCCGAACAGGGTAGGCTCTGGAAACACCATATATTTT.

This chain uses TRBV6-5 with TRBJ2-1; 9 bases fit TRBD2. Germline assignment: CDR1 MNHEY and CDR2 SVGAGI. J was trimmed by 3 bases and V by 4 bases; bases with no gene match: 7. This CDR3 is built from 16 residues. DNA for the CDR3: TGTGCCAGCAGTTCAAGTAGCGGGGGTATCTACAATGAGCAGTTCTTC. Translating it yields CASSSSSGGIYNEQFF.

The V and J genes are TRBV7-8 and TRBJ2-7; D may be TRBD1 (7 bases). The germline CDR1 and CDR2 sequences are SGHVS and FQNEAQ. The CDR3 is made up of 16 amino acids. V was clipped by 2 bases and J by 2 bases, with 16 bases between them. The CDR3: CASSLPRRDSAYEQYF. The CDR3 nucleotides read TGTGCCAGCAGCTTACCTCGGAGGGACAGTGCCTACGAGCAGTACTTC. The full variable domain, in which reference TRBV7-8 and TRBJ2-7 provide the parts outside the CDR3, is GAGVSQSPRYKVAKRGQDVALRCDPISGHVSLFWYQQALGQGPEFLTYFQNEAQLDKSGLPSDRFFAERPEGSVSTLKIQRTQQEDSAVYLCASSLPRRDSAYEQYFGPGTRLTVT.

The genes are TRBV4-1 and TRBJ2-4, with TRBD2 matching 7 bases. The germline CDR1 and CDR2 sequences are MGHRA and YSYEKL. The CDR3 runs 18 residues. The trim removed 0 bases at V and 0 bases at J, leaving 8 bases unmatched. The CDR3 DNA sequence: TGCGCCAGCAGCCAAGATCGGGAAGCGGGGATAGCCAAAAACATTCAGTACTTC. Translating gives CASSQDREAGIAKNIQYF.

CDR3 sequence reads: CATTSRALNMNTEAFF. For the CDR3, the DNA is TGTGCCACCACATCCAGGGCCCTGAACATGAACACTGAAGCTTTCTTT. This sequence joins TRBV6-6 and TRBJ1-1; tentative D call: TRBD1 (5 bases). The CDR3 has 16 amino acids. Germline V gives CDR1 MNHNY, CDR2 SVGAGI (reference sequence). V was pared by 10 bases and J by 0 bases, with 21 bases between.

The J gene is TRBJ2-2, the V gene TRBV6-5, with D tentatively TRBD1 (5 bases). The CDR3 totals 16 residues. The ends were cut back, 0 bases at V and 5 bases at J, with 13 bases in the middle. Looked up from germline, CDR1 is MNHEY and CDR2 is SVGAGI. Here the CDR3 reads CASSYSSAGNTGELFF. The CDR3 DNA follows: TGTGCCAGCAGTTACTCGTCGGCAGGGAATACCGGGGAGCTGTTTTTT.

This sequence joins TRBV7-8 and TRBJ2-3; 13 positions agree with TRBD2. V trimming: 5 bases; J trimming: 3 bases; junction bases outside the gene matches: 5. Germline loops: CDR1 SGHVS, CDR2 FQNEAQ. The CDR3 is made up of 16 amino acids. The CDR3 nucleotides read TGTGCCAGCAGCCTGTGGACTAGCGGGGGAACAGATACGCAGTATTTT. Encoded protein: CASSLWTSGGTDTQYF.

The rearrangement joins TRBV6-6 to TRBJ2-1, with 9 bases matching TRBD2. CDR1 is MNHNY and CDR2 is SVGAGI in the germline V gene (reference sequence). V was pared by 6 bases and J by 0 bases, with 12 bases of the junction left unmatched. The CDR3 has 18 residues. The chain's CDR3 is CASRRRLAGTLSYNEQFF. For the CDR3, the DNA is TGTGCCAGCAGACGACGCCTAGCGGGGACCCTCTCCTACAATGAGCAGTTCTTC.

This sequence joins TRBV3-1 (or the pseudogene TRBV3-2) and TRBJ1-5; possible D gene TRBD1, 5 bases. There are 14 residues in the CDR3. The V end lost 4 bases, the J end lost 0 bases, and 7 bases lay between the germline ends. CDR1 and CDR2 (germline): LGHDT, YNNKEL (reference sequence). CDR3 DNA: TGTGCCAGCAGCCCGGGGGATAGCAATCAGCCCCAGCATTTT. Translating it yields CASSPGDSNQPQHF.

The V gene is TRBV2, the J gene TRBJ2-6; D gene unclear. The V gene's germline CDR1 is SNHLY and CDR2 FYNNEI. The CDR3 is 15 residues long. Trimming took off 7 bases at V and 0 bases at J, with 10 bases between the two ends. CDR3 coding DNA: TGTGCCAGCACCGAAGGAGTCTCTGGGGCCAACGTCCTGACTTTC. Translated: CASTEGVSGANVLTF.

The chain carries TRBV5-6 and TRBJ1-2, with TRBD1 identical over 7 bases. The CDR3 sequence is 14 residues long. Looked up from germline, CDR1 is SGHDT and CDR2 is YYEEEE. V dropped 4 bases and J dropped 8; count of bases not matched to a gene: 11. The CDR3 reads CASSPGTDPGGYTF. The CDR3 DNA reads TGTGCCAGCAGCCCCGGGACAGACCCCGGGGGCTACACCTTC.

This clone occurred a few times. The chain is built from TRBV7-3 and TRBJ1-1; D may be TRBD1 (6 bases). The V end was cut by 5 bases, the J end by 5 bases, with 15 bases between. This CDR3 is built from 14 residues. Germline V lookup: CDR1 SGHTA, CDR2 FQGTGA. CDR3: CASSPQDSATEAFF. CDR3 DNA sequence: TGTGCCAGCAGCCCCCAGGACAGCGCTACTGAAGCTTTCTTT. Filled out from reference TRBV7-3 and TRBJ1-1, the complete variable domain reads GAGVSQTPSNKVTEKGKYVELRCDPISGHTALYWYRQSLGQGPEFLIYFQGTGAADDSGLPNDRFFAVRPEGSVSTLKIQRTERGDSAVYLCASSPQDSATEAFFGQGTRLTVV.

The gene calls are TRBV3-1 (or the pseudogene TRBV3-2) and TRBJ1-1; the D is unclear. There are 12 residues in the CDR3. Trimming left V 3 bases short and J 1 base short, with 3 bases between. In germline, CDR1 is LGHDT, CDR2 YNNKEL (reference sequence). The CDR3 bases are TGTGCCAGCAGCCAGCGGAACACTGAAGCTTTCTTT. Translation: CASSQRNTEAFF.

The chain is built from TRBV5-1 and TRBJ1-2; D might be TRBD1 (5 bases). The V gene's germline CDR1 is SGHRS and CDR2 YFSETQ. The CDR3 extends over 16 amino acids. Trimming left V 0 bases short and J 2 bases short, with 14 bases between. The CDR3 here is CASSLGTWGSNYGYTF. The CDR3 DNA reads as TGCGCCAGCAGCTTGGGGACGTGGGGCAGCAACTATGGCTACACCTTC.

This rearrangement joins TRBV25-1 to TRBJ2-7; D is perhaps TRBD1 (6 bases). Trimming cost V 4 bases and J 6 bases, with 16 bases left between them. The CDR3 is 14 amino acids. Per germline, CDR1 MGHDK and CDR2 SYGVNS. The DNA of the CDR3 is TGTGCCAGCAGTGCCCCCCTGGACAGTCCCGAGCAGTACTTC. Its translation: CASSAPLDSPEQYF.

The CDR3 region is CAISESHRGSEQYF. CDR3 DNA sequence: TGTGCCATCAGTGAGTCGCACAGGGGGTCCGAGCAGTACTTC. The chain uses TRBV10-3 and TRBJ2-7; 8 positions agree with TRBD1. CDR3 length equals 14 residues. V gave up 0 bases and J gave up 6 bases; unmatched junction bases: 4. Germline-derived CDR1 and CDR2 are ENHRY and SYGVKD.

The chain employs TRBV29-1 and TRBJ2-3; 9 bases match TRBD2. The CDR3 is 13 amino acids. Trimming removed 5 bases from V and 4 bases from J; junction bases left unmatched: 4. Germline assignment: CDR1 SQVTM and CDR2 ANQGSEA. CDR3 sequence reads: CSVQASGADTQYF. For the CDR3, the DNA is TGCAGCGTTCAAGCTAGCGGGGCAGATACGCAGTATTTT.

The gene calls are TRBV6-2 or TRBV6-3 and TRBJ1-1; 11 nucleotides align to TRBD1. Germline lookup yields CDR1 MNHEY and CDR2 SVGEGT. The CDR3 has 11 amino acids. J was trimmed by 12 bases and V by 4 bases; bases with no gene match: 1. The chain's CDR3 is CASSWTGGSFF. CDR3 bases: TGTGCCAGCAGTTGGACAGGGGGCTCTTTCTTT.

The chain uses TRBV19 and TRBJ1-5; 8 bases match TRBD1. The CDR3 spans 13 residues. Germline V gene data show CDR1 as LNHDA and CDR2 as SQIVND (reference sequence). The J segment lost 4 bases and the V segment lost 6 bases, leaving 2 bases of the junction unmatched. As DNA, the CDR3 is TGTGCCAGTAGGGACAGGGCTAATCAGCCCCAGCATTTT. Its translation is CASRDRANQPQHF.

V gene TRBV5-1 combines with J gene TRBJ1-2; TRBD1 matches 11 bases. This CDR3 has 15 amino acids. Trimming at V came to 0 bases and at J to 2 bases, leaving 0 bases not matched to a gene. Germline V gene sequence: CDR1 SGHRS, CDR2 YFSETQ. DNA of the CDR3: TGCGCCAGCAGCTTGGGGACAGGGGGCAACTATGGCTACACCTTC. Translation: CASSLGTGGNYGYTF.

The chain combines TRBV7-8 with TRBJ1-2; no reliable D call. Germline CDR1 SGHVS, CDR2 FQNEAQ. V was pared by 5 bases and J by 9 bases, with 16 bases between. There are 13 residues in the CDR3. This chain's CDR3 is CASSPGPQRSYTF. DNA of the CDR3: TGTGCCAGCAGCCCCGGCCCCCAGCGAAGCTACACCTTC. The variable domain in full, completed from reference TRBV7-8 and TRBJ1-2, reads GAGVSQSPRYKVAKRGQDVALRCDPISGHVSLFWYQQALGQGPEFLTYFQNEAQLDKSGLPSDRFFAERPEGSVSTLKIQRTQQEDSAVYLCASSPGPQRSYTFGSGTRLTVV.

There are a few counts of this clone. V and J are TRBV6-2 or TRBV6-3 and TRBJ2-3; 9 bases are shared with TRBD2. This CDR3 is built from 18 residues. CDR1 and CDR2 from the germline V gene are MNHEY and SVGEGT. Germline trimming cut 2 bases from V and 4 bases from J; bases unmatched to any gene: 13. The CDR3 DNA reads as TGTGCCAGCAGTTACGAATCGGGGACTAGCATATGGCCAGATACGCAGTATTTT. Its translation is CASSYESGTSIWPDTQYF.

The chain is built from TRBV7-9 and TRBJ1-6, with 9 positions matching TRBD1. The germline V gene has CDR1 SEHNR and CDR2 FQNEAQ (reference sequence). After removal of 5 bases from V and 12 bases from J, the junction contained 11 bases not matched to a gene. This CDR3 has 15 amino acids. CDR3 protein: CASSQGQGDSIPLHF. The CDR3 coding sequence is TGTGCCAGCAGCCAGGGACAGGGAGATTCCATACCCCTCCACTTT. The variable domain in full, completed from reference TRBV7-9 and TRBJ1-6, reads DTGVSQNPRHKITKRGQNVTFRCDPISEHNRLYWYRQTLGQGPEFLTYFQNEAQLEKSRLLSDRFSAERPKGSFSTLEIQRTEQGDSAMYLCASSQGQGDSIPLHFGNGTRLTVT.

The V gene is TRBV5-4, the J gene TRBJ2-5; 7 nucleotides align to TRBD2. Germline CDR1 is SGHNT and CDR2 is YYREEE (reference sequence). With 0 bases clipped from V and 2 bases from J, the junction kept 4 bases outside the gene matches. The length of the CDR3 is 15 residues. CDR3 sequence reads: CASSLAWGGQETQYF. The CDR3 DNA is TGTGCCAGCAGCTTGGCCTGGGGGGGGCAAGAGACCCAGTACTTC.

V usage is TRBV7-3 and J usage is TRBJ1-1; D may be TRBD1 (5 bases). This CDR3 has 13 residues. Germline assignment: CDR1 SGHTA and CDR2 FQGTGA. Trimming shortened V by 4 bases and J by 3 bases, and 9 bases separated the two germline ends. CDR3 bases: TGTGCCAGCAGCTCCGGGGGACACACTGAAGCTTTCTTT. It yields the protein CASSSGGHTEAFF.

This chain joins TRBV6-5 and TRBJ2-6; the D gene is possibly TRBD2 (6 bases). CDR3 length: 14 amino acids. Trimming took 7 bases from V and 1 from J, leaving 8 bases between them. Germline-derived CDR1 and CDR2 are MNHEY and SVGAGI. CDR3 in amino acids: CASMGGSGANVLTF. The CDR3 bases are TGTGCCAGCATGGGGGGATCTGGGGCCAACGTCCTGACTTTC.